A single sample gave rise to the 18 T cell receptor beta chains below, sequenced in a study of blood T cell repertoires in COVID-19. TCRdb's table, derived via immunoSEQ multiplex PCR, lists solely in-frame clones and lacks some. This sample has 120,000 to 150,000 clones, with over 65% found just once. Sequencing was carried out using peripheral blood. All receptors come from a man in his fifties with acute or convalescent COVID-19.

CDR3 DNA sequence: TGCAGCGTTCTCGGACAGGGCGAAGCAGCTTTCTTT. Amino acid sequence: CSVLGQGEAAFF. The rearrangement uses TRBV29-1 and TRBJ1-1, with 8 bases lining up with TRBD1. The CDR3 is made up of 12 amino acids. The germline CDR1 and CDR2 sequences are SQVTM and ANQGSEA. Unmatched junction bases numbered 9, after V lost 5 bases and J lost 10 bases.

V and J are TRBV5-5 and TRBJ1-1; a possible D gene is TRBD1 (6 bases). V was shortened by 2 bases and J by 2 bases, with 10 bases between the two germline ends. CDR3 length: 14 amino acids. Germline CDR1 SGHKS, CDR2 YYEKEE (reference sequence). The CDR3 DNA is TGTGCCAGCAGCTTTTACAGGGACAACACTGAAGCTTTCTTT. This gives the protein CASSFYRDNTEAFF.

The CDR3 nucleotides are TGTGCCAGCAGTGAAGCGCGCTTTGGGACAAAGAATTCACCCCTCCACTTT. This encodes CASSEARFGTKNSPLHF. The genes are TRBV6-1 and TRBJ1-6, with a tentative D call TRBD1 (6 bases). This CDR3 spans 17 amino acids. Germline CDR1 reads MNHNS; CDR2 reads SASEGT. Trimming removed 0 bases at V and 7 bases at J, with 16 bases between.

The chain combines TRBV6-1 with TRBJ1-5, with D perhaps matching TRBD1 (6 bases). The length of the CDR3 is 16 residues. V lost 1 base and J 7 bases, leaving 17 bases between the germline ends. Germline loops: CDR1 MNHNS, CDR2 SASEGT. The CDR3 loop reads CASSEGTGPQGQPQHF. The CDR3 bases are TGTGCCAGCAGTGAAGGTACTGGCCCTCAGGGGCAGCCCCAGCATTTT.

In this sample, this clone turned up many times. This chain connects TRBV10-3 to TRBJ1-6; TRBD1 might be the D (5 bases). This CDR3 has 16 residues. V lost 2 bases and J lost 10, with 18 bases in between. Per germline, CDR1 ENHRY and CDR2 SYGVKD. For the CDR3, the DNA is TGTGCCATCAGTGAGGGTGGGGCCGCTCTGGGATCACCCCTCCACTTT. It encodes CAISEGGAALGSPLHF.

This sequence joins TRBV10-2 and TRBJ1-6; D remains unclear. Trimming took 0 bases from V and 8 from J, leaving 5 bases between them. The CDR3 runs to 13 residues. Germline-derived CDR1 and CDR2 are WSHSY and SAAADI. CDR3 in DNA: TGCGCCAGCAGTGAGTCCGCGGATTCACCCCTCCACTTT. Its protein is CASSESADSPLHF.

The V and J genes are TRBV3-1 (or the pseudogene TRBV3-2) and TRBJ1-2; 9 bases map to TRBD1. Germline CDR1 reads LGHDT; CDR2 reads YNNKEL (reference sequence). The length of the CDR3 is 13 residues. The V and J ends lost 2 bases and 8 bases, in that order; junction bases with no gene match: 3. The CDR3 DNA sequence: TGTGCCAGCAGCCAATGGACAGGGGTCGGCTACACCTTC. Amino acids: CASSQWTGVGYTF.

The chain uses TRBV18 and TRBJ1-2, with TRBD1 as a possible D gene (6 bases). CDR1 KGHSH and CDR2 LQKENI come from the germline V gene. The CDR3 has 14 residues. Trimming pared 3 bases from V and 4 bases from J, leaving 12 bases between. CDR3 sequence reads: CASSPNTGSYGYTF. Here the CDR3 DNA reads TGTGCCAGCTCACCGAACACAGGGTCCTATGGCTACACCTTC.

The chain combines TRBV15 with TRBJ1-2; D is ambiguous. The V gene's germline CDR1 is LNHNV and CDR2 YYDKDF (reference sequence). V lost 0 bases and J lost 8, with 16 bases in between. The length of the CDR3 is 15 residues. DNA for the CDR3: TGTGCCACCAGCAGAGATTCGGGCAGACCGGGGGGCTACACCTTC. It translates to CATSRDSGRPGGYTF.

This rearrangement joins TRBV5-1 to TRBJ1-5; the match to TRBD1 covers 11 bases. The CDR3 covers 16 residues. V lost 0 bases and J lost 2; bases outside the gene matches: 1. In germline, CDR1 is SGHRS, CDR2 YFSETQ. In nucleotides, the CDR3 is TGCGCCAGCAGCTTGGGGACAGGGGGCGGCAATCAGCCCCAGCATTTT. Its protein is CASSLGTGGGNQPQHF.

This sequence joins TRBV19 and TRBJ2-7; possibly TRBD2 for D (5 bases). Trimming removed 1 base from V and 4 bases from J, with 35 bases in between. Germline values: CDR1 LNHDA, CDR2 SQIVND (reference sequence). The CDR3 is made up of 22 amino acids. This chain's CDR3 is CASSIGLRVDGRIPSASYEQYV. The CDR3, as DNA: TGTGCCAGTAGTATAGGTTTGAGGGTGGACGGCCGAATCCCTTCGGCATCATACGAGCAGTACGTC.

The V and J genes are TRBV5-1 and TRBJ2-5; 16 bases are shared with TRBD2. This CDR3 is built from 16 residues. Germline CDR1 is SGHRS and CDR2 is YFSETQ. The ends lost 5 bases at V and 9 bases at J; junction bases unmatched: 10. CDR3 sequence reads: CASRLSGTSGGEAQYF. The CDR3, as DNA: TGCGCCAGCAGATTATCCGGGACTAGCGGGGGGGAGGCCCAGTACTTC. Full variable domain (outside the CDR3, taken from reference TRBV5-1 and TRBJ2-5): KAGVTQTPRYLIKTRGQQVTLSCSPISGHRSVSWYQQTPGQGLQFLFEYFSETQRNKGNFPGRFSGRQFSNSRSEMNVSTLELGDSALYLCASRLSGTSGGEAQYFGPGTRLLVL.

CDR3 bases: TGTGCCAGCAGTGGGAGACAGGGGGCGAGCAATCAGCCCCAGCATTTT. This sequence encodes CASSGRQGASNQPQHF. The gene calls are TRBV6-1 and TRBJ1-5; 10 bases agree with TRBD1. Germline V CDR1 and CDR2: MNHNS, SASEGT. This CDR3 has 16 residues. The trim removed 4 bases at V and 1 base at J, leaving 4 bases unmatched.

In its sample, this clone was seen a few times. The chain employs TRBV10-3 and TRBJ1-1; a weak D match, TRBD1 (5 bases). The CDR3 runs 12 residues. Trimming left V 0 bases short and J 7 bases short, with 6 bases between. Germline V gives CDR1 ENHRY, CDR2 SYGVKD. The CDR3 region has the DNA TGTGCCATCAGTGAGTCGACAGATGAAGCTTTCTTT. This gives the protein CAISESTDEAFF.

The CDR3 loop is CASSSSGQFITDTQYF. DNA for the CDR3: TGTGCCAGCAGTTCGAGCGGACAGTTCATCACAGATACGCAGTATTTT. This chain connects TRBV6-5 to TRBJ2-3; possible D gene TRBD1, 6 bases. The CDR3 length is 16 residues. The germline CDR1 and CDR2 sequences are MNHEY and SVGAGI. The V gene lost 4 bases and the J gene lost 2 bases, with 16 bases spanning the gap.

This clone was observed a single time. This rearrangement joins TRBV24-1 to TRBJ2-1; TRBD1 matches at 8 bases. The length of the CDR3 is 13 residues. J gave up 8 bases and V 8 bases, and 7 bases lay outside the gene matches. CDR1 and CDR2 from the germline V gene are KGHDR and SFDVKD. The CDR3 DNA sequence: TGTGCCACCACTGACAGGGGATTGGATGAGCAGTTCTTC. This codes for CATTDRGLDEQFF.

The chain uses TRBV2 and TRBJ2-6; TRBD1 matches at 7 bases. The CDR3 spans 18 residues. With V trimmed by 3 bases and J by 0 bases, 8 bases remained unmatched. Germline V gene sequence: CDR1 SNHLY, CDR2 FYNNEI. In nucleotides, the CDR3 is TGTGCCAGCAGTGAGGTGACAGGGTTGATCTCTGGGGCCAACGTCCTGACTTTC. Translation gives CASSEVTGLISGANVLTF.

The CDR3 loop is CASSQQGYGYTF. The DNA for the CDR3 is TGTGCCAGCAGCCAACAGGGCTATGGCTACACCTTC. This rearrangement joins TRBV7-3 to TRBJ1-2; D may be TRBD1 (6 bases). Trimming left V 5 bases short and J 4 bases short, with 8 bases between. The germline CDR1 and CDR2 sequences are SGHTA and FQGTGA. The CDR3 has 12 amino acids. The whole variable domain, filled in from reference TRBV7-3 and TRBJ1-2, reads GAGVSQTPSNKVTEKGKYVELRCDPISGHTALYWYRQSLGQGPEFLIYFQGTGAADDSGLPNDRFFAVRPEGSVSTLKIQRTERGDSAVYLCASSQQGYGYTFGSGTRLTVV.